Below, 22 T cell receptor beta chains from the same sample are listed, as sequenced in a study of Ad26.COV2.S vaccination and SARS-CoV-2 variants (dated by TCRdb to the early 2020s). The label giving this sample's treatment or condition can be read as: 19 received Ad26.COV2.S at low or high dose, single or two shots; several received placebo; per-sample allocation not given. For vaccine and placebo recipients, the sequenced repertoires came from samples collected on day 63 after the first injection. Receptor amplification or capture employed the immunoSEQ multiplex PCR assay. TCRdb's version of the immuneACCESS table is confined to in-frame rearrangements and falls short of the full clone set. An unresolved V gene accounts for under half of the shortfall where checked; the remainder is of unknown origin. The sample includes more than 300,000 clones, with 85% observed a single time. The top ten clones comprise approximately 2.2% of the sample.

Sequenced here: peripheral blood, sampled in a trial of Ad26.COV2.S vaccine versus placebo. The receptor source for this set is a person aged 18-60 years who received the Ad26.COV2.S COVID-19 vaccine or a placebo.

The chain couples TRBV2 to TRBJ1-3; no firm D call. The CDR3 totals 16 residues. The germline CDR1 and CDR2 sequences are SNHLY and FYNNEI. The ends were cut back, 3 bases at V and 0 bases at J, with 12 bases in the middle. CDR3 DNA: TGTGCCAGCAGTGAGCCGTACTCCGACTCTGGAAACACCATATATTTT. It codes for CASSEPYSDSGNTIYF.

J is TRBJ1-2 and V is TRBV7-8; 8 bases fit TRBD1. Germline CDR1 is SGHVS and CDR2 is FQNEAQ. The J segment lost 8 bases and the V segment lost 0 bases, leaving 5 bases of the junction unmatched. This CDR3 contains 14 residues. CDR3: CASSLAQGARGYTF. For the CDR3, the DNA is TGTGCCAGCAGCTTAGCGCAGGGGGCGCGGGGCTACACCTTC.

Here the CDR3 reads CASRRDSMNTEAFF. CDR3 in DNA: TGCGCCAGCAGGCGTGACAGCATGAACACTGAAGCTTTCTTT. The rearrangement links TRBV5-1 to TRBJ1-1; D may be TRBD1 (5 bases). The CDR3 spans 14 residues. The germline gives CDR1 SGHRS, CDR2 YFSETQ. The V end was cut by 5 bases, the J end by 0 bases, with 11 bases between.

The chain has TRBV6-6 and TRBJ1-5, with D possibly matching TRBD1 (6 bases). The CDR3 sequence is 15 residues long. The germline V gene encodes CDR1 MNHNY and CDR2 SVGAGI (reference sequence). V shed 4 bases and J shed 3 bases, with 13 bases lying between them. The CDR3, as DNA: TGTGCCAGCAGTTCATACCAGGGGATCAATCAGCCCCAGCATTTT. It yields the protein CASSSYQGINQPQHF.

The chain uses TRBV6-2 or TRBV6-3 and TRBJ2-1; D ambiguous. The V and J ends lost 6 bases and 7 bases respectively, with 10 bases between them. This CDR3 has 12 residues. The V gene's germline CDR1 is MNHEY and CDR2 SVGEGT. As DNA, the CDR3 is TGTGCCAGCAGCTTTATCCAAAATGAGCAGTTCTTC. This codes for CASSFIQNEQFF.

The chain couples TRBV19 to TRBJ2-7; D gene unclear. Trimming cost V 6 bases and J 2 bases, with 11 bases left between them. From germline, CDR1 is LNHDA and CDR2 SQIVND (reference sequence). CDR3 length equals 13 residues. Here the CDR3 reads CASSLLGTYEQYF. The CDR3 nucleotides read TGTGCCAGTAGCCTTTTGGGGACCTACGAGCAGTACTTC. Supplemented by reference TRBV19 and TRBJ2-7, the full variable domain reads DGGITQSPKYLFRKEGQNVTLSCEQNLNHDAMYWYRQDPGQGLRLIYYSQIVNDFQKGDIAEGYSVSREKKESFPLTVTSAQKNPTAFYLCASSLLGTYEQYFGPGTRLTVT.

The rearrangement uses TRBV11-2 and TRBJ1-3, with D uncertain. CDR1 SGHAT and CDR2 FQNNGV come from the germline V gene. The CDR3 totals 13 residues. With 5 bases removed from V and 4 bases from J, the gap between germline ends came to 9 bases. CDR3 bases: TGTGCCAGCAGCCCGGAATCCGGAAACACCATATATTTT. This sequence encodes CASSPESGNTIYF.

V gene TRBV28 combines with J gene TRBJ1-2, with 9 bases identical to TRBD1. Germline V lookup: CDR1 MDHEN, CDR2 SYDVKM. V trimming: 6 bases; J trimming: 7 bases; junction bases outside the gene matches: 12. This CDR3 is built from 15 residues. CDR3 loop: CASRSSGRQGGGYTF. In DNA form, the CDR3 reads TGTGCCAGCAGATCCTCCGGCCGACAGGGGGGTGGCTACACCTTC.

This chain's CDR3 is CAWSVGWGTGELFF. Here the CDR3 DNA reads TGTGCCTGGAGTGTAGGGTGGGGGACCGGGGAGCTGTTTTTT. The chain recombines TRBV30 with TRBJ2-2; D is possibly TRBD1 or TRBD2 (5 bases each). Trimming took off 0 bases at V and 5 bases at J, with 10 bases between the two ends. The CDR3 is 14 residues long. CDR1 and CDR2 (germline): GTSNPN, SVGIG (reference sequence).

The V gene is TRBV5-1, the J gene TRBJ1-4; D is undetermined. The V gene lost 2 bases and the J gene lost 4 bases, with 9 bases spanning the gap. The CDR3 covers 14 residues. Germline V lookup: CDR1 SGHRS, CDR2 YFSETQ. This CDR3 reads CASSFSAFNEKLFF. The CDR3 bases are TGCGCCAGCAGCTTCTCTGCATTTAATGAAAAACTGTTTTTT.

V is TRBV7-9 and J is TRBJ2-5; 11 positions agree with TRBD2. This CDR3 region has 17 residues. Germline lookup yields CDR1 SEHNR and CDR2 FQNEAQ (reference sequence). V lost 1 base, J lost 5 bases, and 9 bases stayed unmatched. The CDR3 protein is CASSLVLASGGTETQYF. The CDR3, as DNA: TGTGCCAGCAGCTTAGTTTTGGCTAGCGGGGGGACGGAGACCCAGTACTTC.

The V gene is TRBV19, the J gene TRBJ1-6; D is undetermined. V lost 5 bases to trimming and J lost 0 bases, with 14 bases between them. The CDR3 runs 17 residues. Germline V lookup: CDR1 LNHDA, CDR2 SQIVND (reference sequence). The CDR3 protein is CASSFSGFSSYNSPLHF. The CDR3 region has the DNA TGTGCCAGTAGTTTCTCAGGCTTCTCCTCCTATAATTCACCCCTCCACTTT.

This clone was detected only a few times. The chain carries TRBV5-4 and TRBJ1-1; perhaps TRBD1 as D (5 bases). V was shortened by 2 bases and J by 7 bases, with 21 bases between the two germline ends. This CDR3 has 16 amino acids. Germline-derived CDR1 and CDR2 are SGHNT and YYREEE (reference sequence). In nucleotides, the CDR3 is TGTGCCAGCAGCTTTTACGGGGGGTTAGATGAGGGTGAAGCTTTCTTT. It specifies CASSFYGGLDEGEAFF.

This clone has a handful of counts. The chain recombines TRBV5-1 with TRBJ2-5; 9 nucleotides agree with TRBD1. CDR3 length equals 15 residues. CDR1 is SGHRS, CDR2 YFSETQ, per germline. V was clipped by 5 bases and J by 5 bases; unmatched bases: 10. CDR3 in DNA: TGCGCCAGCAGGGCCCAGACCGGGACAGGGGAGACCCAGTACTTC. Translated: CASRAQTGTGETQYF.

Turning to this clone: Germline and junction disagree at one end, which may indicate a read error. The chain uses TRBV28 and TRBJ1-2, with D tentatively TRBD1 (6 bases). Looked up from germline, CDR1 is MDHEN and CDR2 is SYDVKM. The CDR3 sequence is 12 residues long. The CDR3: CASSPRQDILGF. The CDR3 bases are TGTGCCAGCAGTCCCAGACAGGACATCTTGGGCTTC.

The V gene is TRBV25-1, the J gene TRBJ2-5; 9 bases match TRBD2. Unmatched junction bases numbered 9, after V lost 9 bases and J lost 4 bases. Germline values: CDR1 MGHDK, CDR2 SYGVNS. This CDR3 region has 14 residues. This CDR3 reads CASTGSLAGETQYF. CDR3 in DNA: TGTGCCAGTACGGGTTCACTAGCGGGAGAGACCCAGTACTTC.

This chain connects TRBV5-1 to TRBJ2-2; D tentatively reads TRBD1 or TRBD2 (5 bases each). This CDR3 spans 16 amino acids. Trimming removed 0 bases from V and 3 bases from J, with 12 bases in between. Per germline, CDR1 SGHRS and CDR2 YFSETQ. CDR3: CASSLADRDDTGELFF. The CDR3 DNA reads TGCGCCAGCAGCTTGGCCGATAGGGACGACACCGGGGAGCTGTTTTTT.

The chain recombines TRBV15 with TRBJ2-7; D is unresolved. CDR3 size: 14 residues. Per the germline V gene, CDR1 is LNHNV and CDR2 is YYDKDF (reference sequence). V was clipped by 5 bases and J by 1 base, with 12 bases between them. CDR3 protein: CATSPVGFSYEQYF. CDR3 DNA: TGTGCCACCAGCCCCGTCGGCTTTTCCTACGAGCAGTACTTC.

The chain is built from TRBV14 and TRBJ2-7; TRBD2 aligns across 9 bases. Germline V gene sequence: CDR1 SGHDN, CDR2 FVKESK. J lost 3 bases, V lost 4 bases, and 13 bases had no gene match. The CDR3 loop spans 17 amino acids. CDR3 coding DNA: TGTGCCAGCAGCCCCTTCCAGGCTAGCGGGGCCATCTACGAGCAGTACTTC. It yields the protein CASSPFQASGAIYEQYF.

The V gene is TRBV5-1, the J gene TRBJ1-2; TRBD1 is a possible D gene (6 bases). V lost 0 bases and J lost 4, with 13 bases in between. CDR3 length: 15 amino acids. Germline loops: CDR1 SGHRS, CDR2 YFSETQ. The DNA for the CDR3 is TGCGCCAGCAGCTTGGAGGCAGGGGTGATCTATGGCTACACCTTC. Translated, it gives CASSLEAGVIYGYTF.

This clone occurred a few times. The chain couples TRBV4-1 to TRBJ1-5, with 10 bases identical to TRBD1. This CDR3 contains 15 residues. Germline loops: CDR1 MGHRA, CDR2 YSYEKL. The J segment lost 7 bases and the V segment lost 2 bases, leaving 5 bases of the junction unmatched. The CDR3 nucleotides are TGCGCCAGCAGCCAAACGAGACAGGGGGCCCAGCCCCAGCATTTT. As protein: CASSQTRQGAQPQHF.

This clone was observed once. CDR3 region: CAIQDGIYEQYF. CDR3 bases: TGTGCTATCCAAGACGGAATCTACGAGCAGTACTTC. The genes are TRBV28 and TRBJ2-7; no definite D call. Looked up from germline, CDR1 is MDHEN and CDR2 is SYDVKM. The CDR3 consists of 12 residues.